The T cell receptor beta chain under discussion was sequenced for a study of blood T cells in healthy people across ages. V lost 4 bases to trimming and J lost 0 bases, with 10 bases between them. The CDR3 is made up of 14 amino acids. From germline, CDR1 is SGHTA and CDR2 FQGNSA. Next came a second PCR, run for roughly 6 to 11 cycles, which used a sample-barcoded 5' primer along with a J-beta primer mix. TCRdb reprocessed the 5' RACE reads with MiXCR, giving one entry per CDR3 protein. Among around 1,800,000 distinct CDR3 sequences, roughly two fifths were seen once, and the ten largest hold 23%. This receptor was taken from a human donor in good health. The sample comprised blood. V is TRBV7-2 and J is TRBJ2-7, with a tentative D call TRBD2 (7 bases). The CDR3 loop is CASSWGGDSYEQYF. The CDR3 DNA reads TGTGCCAGCAGCTGGGGGGGCGACTCCTACGAGCAGTACTTC.